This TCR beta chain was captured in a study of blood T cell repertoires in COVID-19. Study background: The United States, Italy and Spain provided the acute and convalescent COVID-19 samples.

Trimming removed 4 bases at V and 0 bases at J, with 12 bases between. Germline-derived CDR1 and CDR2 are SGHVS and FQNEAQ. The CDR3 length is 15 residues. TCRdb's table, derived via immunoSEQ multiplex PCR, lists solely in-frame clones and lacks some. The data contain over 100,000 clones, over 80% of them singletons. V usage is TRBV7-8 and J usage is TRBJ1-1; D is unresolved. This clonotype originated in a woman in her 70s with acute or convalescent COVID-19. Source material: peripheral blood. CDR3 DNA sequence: TGTGCCAGCAGCTACCGACGGAGGGTGAACACTGAAGCTTTCTTT. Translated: CASSYRRRVNTEAFF.